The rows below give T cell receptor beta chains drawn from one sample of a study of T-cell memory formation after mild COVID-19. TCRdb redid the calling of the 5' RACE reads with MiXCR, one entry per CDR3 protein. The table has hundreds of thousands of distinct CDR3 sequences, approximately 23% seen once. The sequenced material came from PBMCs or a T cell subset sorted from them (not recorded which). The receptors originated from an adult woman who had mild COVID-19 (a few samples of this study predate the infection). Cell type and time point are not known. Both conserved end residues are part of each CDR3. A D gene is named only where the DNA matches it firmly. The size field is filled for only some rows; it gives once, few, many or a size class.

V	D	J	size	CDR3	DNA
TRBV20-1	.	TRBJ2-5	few	CSARDLGGWSETQYF	TGCAGTGCTAGAGATCTGGGAGGTTGGTCCGAGACCCAGTACTTC
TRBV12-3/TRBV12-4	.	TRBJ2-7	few	CASSLSRESSYEQYF	TGTGCCAGCAGTTTATCACGGGAGAGCTCCTACGAGCAGTACTTC
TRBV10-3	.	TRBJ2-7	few	CAISEPPADYEQYF	TGTGCCATCAGTGAGCCGCCGGCGGACTACGAGCAGTACTTC
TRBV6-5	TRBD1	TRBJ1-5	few	CASRKTGNQPQHF	TGTGCCAGCAGGAAGACAGGGAATCAGCCCCAGCATTTT
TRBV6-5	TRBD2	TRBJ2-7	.	CATSRLAGSYEQYF	TGTGCCACCTCCCGCCTAGCGGGAAGCTACGAGCAGTACTTC
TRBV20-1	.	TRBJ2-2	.	CSAPLASGELFF	TGCAGTGCCCCTTTGGCCTCTGGGGAGCTGTTTTTT
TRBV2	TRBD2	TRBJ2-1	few	CASGAGGNNEQFF	TGTGCCAGCGGCGCGGGAGGGAACAATGAGCAGTTCTTC
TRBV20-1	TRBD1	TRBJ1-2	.	CSATRGQPINYGYTF	TGCAGTGCTACTAGGGGGCAGCCAATAAACTATGGCTACACCTTC
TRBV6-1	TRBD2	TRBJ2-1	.	CASRQSGGAGNEQFF	TGTGCCAGCAGACAGAGCGGGGGGGCCGGGAATGAGCAGTTCTTC
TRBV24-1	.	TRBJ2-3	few	CATSDLPRDLTDTQYF	TGTGCCACCAGTGATTTACCCCGCGATCTTACAGATACGCAGTATTTT
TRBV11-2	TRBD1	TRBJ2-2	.	CASRPDRTTGELFF	TGTGCCAGCAGACCGGACAGGACCACCGGGGAGCTGTTTTTT
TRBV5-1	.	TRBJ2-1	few	CASSRGRNENEQFF	TGCGCCAGCAGCCGAGGACGGAATGAGAATGAGCAGTTCTTC
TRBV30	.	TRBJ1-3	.	CACKETGNTIYF	TGTGCCTGTAAGGAGACTGGAAACACCATATATTTT
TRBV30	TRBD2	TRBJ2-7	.	CAGSSGRALYEQYF	TGTGCCGGCTCTAGCGGGAGGGCCCTCTACGAGCAGTACTTC
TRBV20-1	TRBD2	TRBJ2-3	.	CSAGPGLAGVTDTQYF	TGCAGTGCTGGTCCGGGACTAGCGGGAGTCACAGATACGCAGTATTTT
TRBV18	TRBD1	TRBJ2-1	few	CASSLLGGTGYYNEQFF	TGTGCCAGCTCACTCCTAGGGGGGACAGGGTACTACAATGAGCAGTTCTTC
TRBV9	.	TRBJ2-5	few	CASSAGLTTVGETQYF	TGTGCCAGCAGCGCGGGACTGACGACAGTAGGGGAGACCCAGTACTTC
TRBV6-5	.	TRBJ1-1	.	CASSRQRMNTEAFF	TGTGCCAGCAGCCGTCAGCGTATGAACACTGAAGCTTTCTTT
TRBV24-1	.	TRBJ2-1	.	CATSDLGGTYNEQFF	TGTGCCACCAGTGATTTGGGGGGGACCTACAATGAGCAGTTCTTC
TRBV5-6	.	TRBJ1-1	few	CASSLGDSGEAFF	TGTGCCAGCAGCTTGGGGGACTCCGGTGAAGCTTTCTTT
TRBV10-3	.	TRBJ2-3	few	CAISESATDTQYF	TGTGCCATCAGTGAGTCAGCCACAGATACGCAGTATTTT
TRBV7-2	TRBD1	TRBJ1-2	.	CASSFGQGAHGYTF	TGTGCCAGCAGCTTTGGACAGGGGGCCCATGGCTACACCTTC
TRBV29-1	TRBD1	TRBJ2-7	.	CSVIGTGGTYEQYF	TGCAGCGTGATAGGGACAGGGGGAACCTACGAGCAGTACTTC
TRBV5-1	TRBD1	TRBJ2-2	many	CASSNDQGAGNTGELFF	TGCGCCAGCAGCAACGATCAGGGGGCAGGGAACACCGGGGAGCTGTTTTTT
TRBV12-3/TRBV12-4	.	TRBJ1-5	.	CASSSGRYQPQHF	TGTGCCAGCAGTTCAGGGCGGTATCAGCCCCAGCATTTT
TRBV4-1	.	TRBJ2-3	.	CASSQDPPETEEYTDTQYF	TGCGCCAGCAGCCAAGACCCACCTGAGACAGAAGAATACACAGATACGCAGTATTTT
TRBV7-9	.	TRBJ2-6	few	CASSFVFSGANVLTF	TGTGCCAGCAGCTTCGTCTTCTCTGGGGCCAACGTCCTGACTTTC
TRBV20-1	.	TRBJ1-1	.	CSARFMGTEAFF	TGCAGTGCTAGGTTTATGGGCACTGAAGCTTTCTTT
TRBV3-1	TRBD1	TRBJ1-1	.	CASSQAGTVYNTEAFF	TGTGCCAGCAGCCAAGCAGGGACAGTGTACAACACTGAAGCTTTCTTT
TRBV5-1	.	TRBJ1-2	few	CASSLGQEANYGYTF	TGCGCCAGCAGCTTGGGACAGGAGGCTAACTATGGCTACACCTTC
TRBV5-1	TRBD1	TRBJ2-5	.	CASSSGTDGTQYF	TGCGCCAGCAGCTCCGGGACAGATGGGACCCAGTACTTC
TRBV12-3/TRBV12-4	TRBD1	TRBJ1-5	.	CASRLGTGSNQPQHF	TGTGCCAGCAGGCTAGGGACAGGTAGCAATCAGCCCCAGCATTTT
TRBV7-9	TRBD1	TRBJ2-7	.	CASSLGQGSHEQYF	TGTGCCAGCAGCTTAGGACAGGGTAGCCACGAGCAGTACTTC
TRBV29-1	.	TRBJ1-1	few	CSVKQGVGTEAFF	TGCAGCGTTAAACAGGGCGTGGGCACTGAAGCTTTCTTT
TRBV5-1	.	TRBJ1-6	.	CASSWAYTGTQNSPLHF	TGCGCCAGCAGCTGGGCATACACCGGGACCCAAAATTCACCCCTCCACTTT
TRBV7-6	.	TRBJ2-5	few	CASSLKVAQYQETQYF	TGTGCCAGCAGCTTAAAGGTAGCCCAATACCAAGAGACCCAGTACTTC
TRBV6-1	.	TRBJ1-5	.	CASIIEGGWNQPQHF	TGTGCCAGCATTATTGAAGGGGGTTGGAATCAGCCCCAGCATTTT
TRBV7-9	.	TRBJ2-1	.	CASSLASLAGTVF	TGTGCCAGCAGCTTAGCGTCGCTGGCGGGGACAGTCTTC
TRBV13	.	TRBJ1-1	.	CASSLELGLNTEAFF	TGTGCCAGCAGCTTAGAGCTCGGATTGAACACTGAAGCTTTCTTT
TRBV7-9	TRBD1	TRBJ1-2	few	CASSLPSTGADYGYTF	TGTGCCAGCAGCTTACCCTCTACAGGGGCGGACTATGGCTACACCTTC
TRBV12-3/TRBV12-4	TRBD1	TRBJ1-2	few	CASSRTDLQGAGDYGYTF	TGTGCCAGCAGTCGAACCGACCTACAGGGGGCTGGGGACTATGGCTACACCTTC
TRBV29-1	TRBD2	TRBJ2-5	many	CSVGSYGGETQYF	TGCAGCGTTGGATCGTACGGGGGGGAGACCCAGTACTTC